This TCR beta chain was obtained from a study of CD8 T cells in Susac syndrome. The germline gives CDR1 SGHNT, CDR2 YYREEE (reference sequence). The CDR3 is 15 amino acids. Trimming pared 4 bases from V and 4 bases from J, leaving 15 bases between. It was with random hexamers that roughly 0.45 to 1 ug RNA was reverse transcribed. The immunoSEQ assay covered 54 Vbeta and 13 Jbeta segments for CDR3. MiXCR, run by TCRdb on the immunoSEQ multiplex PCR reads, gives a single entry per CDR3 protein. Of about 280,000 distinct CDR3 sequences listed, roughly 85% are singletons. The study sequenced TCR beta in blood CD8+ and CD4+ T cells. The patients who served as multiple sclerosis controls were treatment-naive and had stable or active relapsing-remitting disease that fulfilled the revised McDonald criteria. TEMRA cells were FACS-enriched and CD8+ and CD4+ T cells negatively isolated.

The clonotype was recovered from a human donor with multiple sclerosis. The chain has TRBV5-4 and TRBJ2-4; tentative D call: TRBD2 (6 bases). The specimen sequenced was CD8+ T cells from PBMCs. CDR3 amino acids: CASSRPGTSKNIQYF. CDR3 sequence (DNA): TGTGCCAGCAGCAGACCCGGGACTTCTAAAAACATTCAGTACTTC.